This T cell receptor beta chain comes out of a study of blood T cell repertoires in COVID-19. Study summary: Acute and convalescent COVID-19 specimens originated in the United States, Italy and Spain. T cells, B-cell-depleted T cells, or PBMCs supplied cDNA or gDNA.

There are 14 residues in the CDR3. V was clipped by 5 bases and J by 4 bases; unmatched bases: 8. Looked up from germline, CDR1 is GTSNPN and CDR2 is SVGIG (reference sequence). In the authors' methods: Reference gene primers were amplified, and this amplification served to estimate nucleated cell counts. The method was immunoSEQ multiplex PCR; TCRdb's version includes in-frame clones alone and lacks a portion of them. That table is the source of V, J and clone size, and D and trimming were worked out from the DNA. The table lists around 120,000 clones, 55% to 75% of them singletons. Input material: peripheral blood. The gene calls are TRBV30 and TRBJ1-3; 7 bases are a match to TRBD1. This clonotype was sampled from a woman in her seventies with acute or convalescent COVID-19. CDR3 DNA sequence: TGTGCCTGGCCTTCTGGGACAGCCGGAAACACCATATATTTT. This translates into CAWPSGTAGNTIYF.